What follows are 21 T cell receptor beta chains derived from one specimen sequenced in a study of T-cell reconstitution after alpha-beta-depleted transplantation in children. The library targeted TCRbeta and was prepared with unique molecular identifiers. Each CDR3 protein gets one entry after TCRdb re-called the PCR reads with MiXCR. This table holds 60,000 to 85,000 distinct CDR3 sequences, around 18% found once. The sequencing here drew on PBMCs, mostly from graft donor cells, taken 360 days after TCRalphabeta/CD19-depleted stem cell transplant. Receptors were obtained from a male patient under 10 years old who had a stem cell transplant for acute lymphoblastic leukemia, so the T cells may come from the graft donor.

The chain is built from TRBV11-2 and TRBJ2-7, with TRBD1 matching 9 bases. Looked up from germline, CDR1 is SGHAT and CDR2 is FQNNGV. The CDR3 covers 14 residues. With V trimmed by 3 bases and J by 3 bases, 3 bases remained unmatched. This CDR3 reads CASSFGQGSYEQYF. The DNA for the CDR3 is TGTGCCAGCAGCTTCGGACAGGGGAGCTACGAGCAGTACTTC.

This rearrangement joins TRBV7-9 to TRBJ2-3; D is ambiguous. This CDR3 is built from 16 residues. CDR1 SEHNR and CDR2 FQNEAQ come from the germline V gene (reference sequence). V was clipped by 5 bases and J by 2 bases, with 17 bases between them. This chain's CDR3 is CASSPSSGSYTDTQYF. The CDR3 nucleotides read TGTGCCAGCAGCCCCTCCTCCGGGTCTTACACAGATACGCAGTATTTT.

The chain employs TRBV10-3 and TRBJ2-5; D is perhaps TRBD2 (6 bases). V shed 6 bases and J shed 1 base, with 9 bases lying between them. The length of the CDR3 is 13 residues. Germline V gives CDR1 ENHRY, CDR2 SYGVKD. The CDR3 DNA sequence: TGTGCCATCAGAACGGGACTCCAAGAGACCCAGTACTTC. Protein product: CAIRTGLQETQYF.

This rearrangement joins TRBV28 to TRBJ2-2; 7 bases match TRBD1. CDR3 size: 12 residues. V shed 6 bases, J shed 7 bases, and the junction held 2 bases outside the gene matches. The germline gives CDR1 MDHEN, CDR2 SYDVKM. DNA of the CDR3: TGTGCCAGCAGCGGGACAGTCGGGGAGCTGTTTTTT. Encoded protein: CASSGTVGELFF.

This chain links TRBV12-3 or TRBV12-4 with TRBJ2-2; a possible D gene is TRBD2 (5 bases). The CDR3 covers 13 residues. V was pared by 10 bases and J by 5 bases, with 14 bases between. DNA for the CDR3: TGTGCCATCCGGGAAAGAAGGACCGGGGAGCTGTTTTTT. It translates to CAIRERRTGELFF.

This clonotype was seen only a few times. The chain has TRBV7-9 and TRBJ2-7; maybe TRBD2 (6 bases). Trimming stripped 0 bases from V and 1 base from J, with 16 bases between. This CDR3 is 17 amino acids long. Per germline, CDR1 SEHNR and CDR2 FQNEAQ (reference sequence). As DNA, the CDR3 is TGTGCCAGCAGCTTAGCGCCCTCGGGACTCCGTTCCTACGAGCAGTACTTC. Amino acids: CASSLAPSGLRSYEQYF. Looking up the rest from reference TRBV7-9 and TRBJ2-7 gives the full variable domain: DTGVSQNPRHKITKRGQNVTFRCDPISEHNRLYWYRQTLGQGPEFLTYFQNEAQLEKSRLLSDRFSAERPKGSFSTLEIQRTEQGDSAMYLCASSLAPSGLRSYEQYFGPGTRLTVT.

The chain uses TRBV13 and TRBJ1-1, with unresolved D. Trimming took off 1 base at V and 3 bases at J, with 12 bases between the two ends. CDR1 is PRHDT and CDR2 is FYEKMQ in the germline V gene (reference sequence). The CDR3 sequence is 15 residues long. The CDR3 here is CASSLVPGGYTEAFF. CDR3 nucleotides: TGTGCCAGCAGCTTAGTTCCGGGCGGGTACACTGAAGCTTTCTTT. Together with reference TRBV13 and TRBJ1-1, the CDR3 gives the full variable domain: AAGVIQSPRHLIKEKRETATLKCYPIPRHDTVYWYQQGPGQDPQFLISFYEKMQSDKGSIPDRFSAQQFSDYHSELNMSSLELGDSALYFCASSLVPGGYTEAFFGQGTRLTVV.

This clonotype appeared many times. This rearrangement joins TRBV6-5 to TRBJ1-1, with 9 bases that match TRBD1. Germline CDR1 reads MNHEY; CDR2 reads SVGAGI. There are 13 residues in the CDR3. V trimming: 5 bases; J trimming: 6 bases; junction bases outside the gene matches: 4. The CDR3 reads CASSPRTGAEAFF. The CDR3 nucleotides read TGTGCCAGCAGTCCCAGGACAGGGGCTGAAGCTTTCTTT.

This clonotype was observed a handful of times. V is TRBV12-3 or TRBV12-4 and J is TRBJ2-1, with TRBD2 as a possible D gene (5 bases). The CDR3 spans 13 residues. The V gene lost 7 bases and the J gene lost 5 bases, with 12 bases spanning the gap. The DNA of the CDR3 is TGTGCCAGCATTGGAGGTCCGCACAATGAGCAGTTCTTC. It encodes CASIGGPHNEQFF.

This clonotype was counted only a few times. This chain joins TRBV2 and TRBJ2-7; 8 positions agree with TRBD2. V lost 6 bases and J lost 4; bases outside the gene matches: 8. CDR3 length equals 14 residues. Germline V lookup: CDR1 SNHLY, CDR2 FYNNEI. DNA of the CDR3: TGTGCCAGCAGAACACGACTAGCGTGGTACGAGCAGTACTTC. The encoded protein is CASRTRLAWYEQYF. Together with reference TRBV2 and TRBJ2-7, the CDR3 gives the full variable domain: EPEVTQTPSHQVTQMGQEVILRCVPISNHLYFYWYRQILGQKVEFLVSFYNNEISEKSEIFDDQFSVERPDGSNFTLKIRSTKLEDSAMYFCASRTRLAWYEQYFGPGTRLTVT.

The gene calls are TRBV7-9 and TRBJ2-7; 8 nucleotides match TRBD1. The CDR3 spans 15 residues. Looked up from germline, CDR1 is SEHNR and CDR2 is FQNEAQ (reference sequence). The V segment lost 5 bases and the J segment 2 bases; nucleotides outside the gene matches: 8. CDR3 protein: CASSAGTGFPYEQYF. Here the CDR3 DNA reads TGTGCCAGCAGCGCAGGGACAGGTTTCCCCTACGAGCAGTACTTC.

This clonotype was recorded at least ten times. The DNA for the CDR3 is TGCGCCAGCAGCCAGTATAGGGGCCAAGAGACCCAGTACTTC. Protein sequence: CASSQYRGQETQYF. This sequence joins TRBV4-1 and TRBJ2-5; perhaps TRBD1 as D (5 bases). Germline V gene data show CDR1 as MGHRA and CDR2 as YSYEKL. This CDR3 contains 14 residues. V was clipped by 3 bases and J by 1 base, with 9 bases between them.

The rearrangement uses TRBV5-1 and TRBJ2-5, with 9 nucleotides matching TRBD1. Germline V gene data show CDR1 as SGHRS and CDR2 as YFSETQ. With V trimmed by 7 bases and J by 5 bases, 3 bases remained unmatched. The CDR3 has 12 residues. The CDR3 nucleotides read TGCGCCAGCCAGACAGGGGGTGAGACCCAGTACTTC. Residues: CASQTGGETQYF.

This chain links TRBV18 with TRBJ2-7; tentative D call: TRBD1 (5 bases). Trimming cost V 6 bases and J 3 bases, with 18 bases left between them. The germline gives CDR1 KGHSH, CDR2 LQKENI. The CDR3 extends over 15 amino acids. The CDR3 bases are TGTGCCAGCTCCCCTTTAAGGGGAAAGTACTACGAGCAGTACTTC. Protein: CASSPLRGKYYEQYF.

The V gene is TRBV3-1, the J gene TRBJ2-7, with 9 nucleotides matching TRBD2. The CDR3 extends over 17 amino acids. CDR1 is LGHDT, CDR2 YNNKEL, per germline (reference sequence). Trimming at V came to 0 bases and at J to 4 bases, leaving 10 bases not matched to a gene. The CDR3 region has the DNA TGTGCCAGCAGCCAAGATCGTGGTACTAGCGGGCTATACGAGCAGTACTTC. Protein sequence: CASSQDRGTSGLYEQYF.

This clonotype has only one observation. As DNA, the CDR3 is TGTGCCAGCAGTTGGAGGTTAAGGTCACCCCTCCACTTT. Protein: CASSWRLRSPLHF. This chain uses TRBV6-5 with TRBJ1-6; unclear D gene. The ends were cut back, 4 bases at V and 10 bases at J, with 11 bases in the middle. Germline-derived CDR1 and CDR2 are MNHEY and SVGAGI. The CDR3 spans 13 residues.

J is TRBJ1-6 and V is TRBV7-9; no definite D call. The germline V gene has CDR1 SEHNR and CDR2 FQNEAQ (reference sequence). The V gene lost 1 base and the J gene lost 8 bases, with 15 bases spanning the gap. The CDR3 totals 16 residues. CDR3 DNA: TGTGCCAGCAGCTTAGGACGGCAGATGCGGGATTCACCCCTCCACTTT. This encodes CASSLGRQMRDSPLHF.

CDR3 bases: TGTGCCAGCAGTTTTGGACTAGCGGGCATTGGCACAGATACGCAGTATTTT. The encoded protein is CASSFGLAGIGTDTQYF. The J gene is TRBJ2-3, the V gene TRBV12-3 or TRBV12-4; TRBD2 matches 11 bases. Trimming at V came to 3 bases and at J to 1 base, leaving 6 bases not matched to a gene. CDR3 size: 17 residues.

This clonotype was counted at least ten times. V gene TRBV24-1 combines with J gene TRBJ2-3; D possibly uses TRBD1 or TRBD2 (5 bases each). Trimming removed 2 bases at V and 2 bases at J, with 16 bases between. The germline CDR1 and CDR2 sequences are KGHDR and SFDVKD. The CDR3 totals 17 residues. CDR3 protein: CATSDYIRERNTDTQYF. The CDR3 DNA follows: TGTGCCACCAGTGATTATATCAGGGAGAGGAACACAGATACGCAGTATTTT.

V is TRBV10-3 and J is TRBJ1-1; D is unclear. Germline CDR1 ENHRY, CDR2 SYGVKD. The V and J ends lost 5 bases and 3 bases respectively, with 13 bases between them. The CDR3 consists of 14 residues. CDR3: CAISLGVFDTEAFF. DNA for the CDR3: TGTGCCATCAGTCTCGGGGTTTTTGACACTGAAGCTTTCTTT.

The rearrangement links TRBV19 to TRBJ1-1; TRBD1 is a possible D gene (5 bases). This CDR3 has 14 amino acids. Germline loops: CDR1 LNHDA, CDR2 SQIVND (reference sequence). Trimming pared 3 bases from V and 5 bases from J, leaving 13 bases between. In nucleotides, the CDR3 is TGTGCCAGTAGTATCCCGACAGTTCGTACTGAAGCTTTCTTT. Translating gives CASSIPTVRTEAFF.